This T cell receptor beta chain was captured by sequencing in a study of Tregs in tolerant kidney transplant recipients. The study, taken as a whole, reports: Validation in larger populations is needed because few patients were studied. Biological reproducibility was not directly addressed, but technical replication error appeared minimal. The most relevant donor-specific Treg TCRbeta repertoire apparently came from expansion with activated donor B cells.

Germline V gives CDR1 MNHEY, CDR2 SVGAGI. Losses at the gene ends were 4 bases for V and 8 bases for J; bases not matched to a gene: 11. The CDR3 consists of 16 residues. Data came from immunoSEQ multiplex PCR; TCRdb stores just in-frame clones and leaves some out. The sample yields tens of thousands of clones, roughly 93% seen once. With respect to this clone: The antigen is not known.

This sequence joins TRBV6-5 and TRBJ1-6; 7 bases line up with TRBD1. This clonotype was sampled from a human donor who received a combined kidney and bone marrow transplant. Sequencing used CD4+ T cells from blood, obtained before the transplant. CDR3 coding DNA: TGTGCCAGCAGTTTGCTTAGGACAGGCGGCTATTCACCCCTCCACTTT. Protein: CASSLLRTGGYSPLHF.